This T cell receptor (beta chain) stems from a study of T cells after posttransplantation cyclophosphamide listed by TCRdb under 2016. For the study in its entirety: Using TRB sequencing, the study followed how the T cell repertoire reconstituted after myeloablative bone marrow transplantation in which posttransplantation cyclophosphamide served as GVHD prophylaxis. Samples from around 37 PTCy-treated patients, along with samples from roughly 15 of their related bone marrow donors, underwent antigen receptor sequencing. Blood from all 35 or so PTCy patients with 1-year posttransplant specimens was subjected to TRB sequencing. TRB sequencing was also done on up to about 3 additional blood samples from 2 to 5.2 years after transplant in 3 patients, and on pretransplant blood from 4 patients. TRA and TRB clonality were tightly correlated in 9 or 10 samples, so subsequent TCR analyses focused on TRB only. Public TRB sequences were checked against a database of over 3,500 sequences associated with responses to pathogens, tumor antigens, self-antigens and alloantigens.

Genomic DNA was the input for TRB sequencing, which was run either with the immunoSEQ assay at survey resolution or with the hsTCRB kit. On the authors' methods: The immunoSEQ software handled the initial read processing, while the LymphoSeq R package was used for the repertoire analyses. Clonality was computed as 1 minus normalized Shannon entropy, and a Gini coefficient was also calculated for each TRB dataset. Phenotypes of unsorted samples were inferred by mapping TRB sequences from sorted subsets of the recipient or donor onto the same recipient's unsorted samples. Sourced from immuneACCESS, this table was stored by TCRdb with only in-frame sequences that have V and J called. A share of the clones is absent; for the studies checked, an unresolved V gene accounts for under half, and the remainder has no known explanation. That table is the source of V, J and clone size, and D and trimming were worked out from the DNA. The sample table contains around 47,000 clones; only one count was recorded for 85% to 95% of them. Together, the top ten hold approximately 2.8% of the sample.

Remarks on this clone: Its cognate antigen has yet to be identified. No base qualities exist here, and no much larger clone lies one base off it.

The junction shows trimming of 4 bases on V and 0 bases on J, plus 10 bases between the germline ends. The CDR3 sequence holds 15 residues, the cysteine and phenylalanine included. This entry keeps only the CDR3 DNA: 45 bases, framed from base 1. CDR1 SGHVS and CDR2 FNYEAQ were looked up in the germline V gene. The full study reports these points: The TRB repertoires of T cells infiltrating skin or the GI tract showed only limited overlap with the TRB repertoires found in blood. Donor-recipient similarity was low at 1-2 months but rose over the first year, and later blood repertoires were often dominated by donor CD8+ memory clones. Across roughly 49 patients, TRB clonality was highly associated with recipient CMV seropositivity and CMV reactivation, and PTCy diversity was similar to diversity in CNI/methotrexate controls.

Peripheral blood samples were provided by related bone marrow donors on the day of marrow donation. Mononuclear cells from peripheral blood and bone marrow were separated by Ficoll-Hypaque density centrifugation and then cryopreserved. This sequence originates from a woman younger than 45 in good health and a related stem cell transplant donor. The receptor chain draws on TRBV7-6 and TRBJ1-5, with the D gene not clear enough to name. Sequencing used PBMCs. The CDR3: CASSYGVDSNQPQHF. The DNA sequence is given as TGTGCCAGCAGCTACGGGGTTGATAGCAATCAGCCCCAGCATTTT.